These T cell receptor beta chains were read from a single sample in a study of T cell repertoires in ileal Crohn's disease. This table comes from immunoSEQ multiplex PCR, and its TCRdb copy is limited to in-frame clones, with some not included. The data hold some 10,000 clones, with approximately 81% observed a single time. The specimen sequenced was ileal tissue. These receptors were collected from an adult with Crohn's disease. CDR3s include the opening cysteine and the closing phenylalanine or tryptophan. The D gene is left open where the match is weak. Size is omitted from some rows. Given values are once, few, many or a class for expanded clones.

TGTGCCAGCAGTTTAGAAGGGGCGGCCGGGGAGCTGTTTTTT	CASSLEGAAGELFF	NA	NA	TRBV27	TRBJ2-2
TGTGCCAGCAGTTATAGGACTAGCGGCTTTTACAATGAGCAGTTCTTC	CASSYRTSGFYNEQFF	NA	TRBD2	TRBV27	TRBJ2-1
TGCGCCAGCAGCCAAGGTGTAGGACTAGCGGACCCCTCCTACAATGAGCAGTTCTTC	CASSQGVGLADPSYNEQFF	NA	TRBD2	TRBV4-1	TRBJ2-1
TGTGCCAGCAGCTTGAGAAGCGGTAGTCTGGTCTACGAGCAGTACTTC	CASSLRSGSLVYEQYF	NA	NA	TRBV5-6	TRBJ2-7
TGTGCCAGTAGTCCGTTCCAGGGGGCCTCCTACAATGAGCAGTTCTTC	CASSPFQGASYNEQFF	NA	TRBD1	TRBV19	TRBJ2-1
TGTGCCAGCAGTTTGGCCGAAAACTATGGCTACACCTTC	CASSLAENYGYTF	NA	NA	TRBV6-6	TRBJ1-2
TGTGCCAGCAGCAAACAAGGGGGAACGGGCAATCAGCCCCAGCATTTT	CASSKQGGTGNQPQHF	NA	NA	TRBV21-1	TRBJ1-5
TGTGCCAGCAGCGTAGATCCCTCATTAGTCGGCTACACCTTC	CASSVDPSLVGYTF	once	NA	TRBV9	TRBJ1-2
TGTGCCAGCAGAAGACCGGGACAGATGAACACTGAAGCTTTCTTT	CASRRPGQMNTEAFF	NA	TRBD1	TRBV2	TRBJ1-1
TGCGCCAGCAGCGCTAGCGGGAGCGACTACAATGAGCAGTTCTTC	CASSASGSDYNEQFF	NA	TRBD2	TRBV5-1	TRBJ2-1
TGTGCCAGCAGTTTAGACAGGGGGAGCTACGAGCAGTACTTC	CASSLDRGSYEQYF	NA	TRBD1	TRBV27	TRBJ2-7
TGTGCCAGCAGCAGGAAGACAGGGAAGAACACTGAAGCTTTCTTT	CASSRKTGKNTEAFF	few	TRBD1	TRBV11-2	TRBJ1-1
TGTGCCAGCAGCCCAGGAGGCGGGAGCGACACAGATACGCAGTATTTT	CASSPGGGSDTDTQYF	NA	TRBD2	TRBV7-9	TRBJ2-3
TGTGCCATCAGTGGGAGCTTTGAAGCTTTCTTT	CAISGSFEAFF	NA	NA	TRBV10-3	TRBJ1-1
TGTGCCAGCAGTGTGACTAGCGGAGGAGACAATGAGCAGTTCTTC	CASSVTSGGDNEQFF	NA	TRBD2	TRBV2	TRBJ2-1
TGTGCCTGGAGTCGGGGTCCGGGCGGCTACACCTTC	CAWSRGPGGYTF	NA	NA	TRBV30	TRBJ1-2
TGTGCCAGCAGCTTAATTAGGGGTTCTTACGAGCAGTACTTC	CASSLIRGSYEQYF	NA	NA	TRBV7-3	TRBJ2-7
TGTGCCAGCAGCCCCCACACAGGGACCAATTCACCCCTCCACTTT	CASSPHTGTNSPLHF	NA	NA	TRBV7-2	TRBJ1-6
TGCAGCGCGAGACAGGGGGGGACTGAAGCTTTCTTT	CSARQGGTEAFF	NA	TRBD1	TRBV29-1	TRBJ1-1
TGTGCCAGTAGTATGACTTTAGATACGCAGTATTTT	CASSMTLDTQYF	NA	NA	TRBV19	TRBJ2-3
TGCGCCAGCAGCCCGGGGGACAGAAACACCGGGGAGCTGTTTTTT	CASSPGDRNTGELFF	NA	NA	TRBV5-1	TRBJ2-2
TGTGCCAGCAGTCAACAGGGGGATTATGGCTACACCTTC	CASSQQGDYGYTF	NA	TRBD1	TRBV5-6	TRBJ1-2
TGCGCCAGCAGCTGGGACACCCCCTATGGCTACACCTTC	CASSWDTPYGYTF	NA	NA	TRBV5-1	TRBJ1-2
TGCGCCAGCAGCTGGGGGACAGGGGGAAGAAATCAGCCCCAGCATTTT	CASSWGTGGRNQPQHF	NA	TRBD1	TRBV5-1	TRBJ1-5
TGTGCCAGCAGTTCCTGGACAGGTCCCCCTCAAGCTTTCTTT	CASSSWTGPPQAFF	NA	TRBD1	TRBV6-5	TRBJ1-1
TGTGCCAGCAGTTTGTTTAGCGGGTACAACGAGCAGTACTTC	CASSLFSGYNEQYF	once	TRBD2	TRBV28	TRBJ2-7
TGTGCCAGCAGCCAAAACGGAGCTATGCCCGGTAGCACAGATACGCAGTATTTT	CASSQNGAMPGSTDTQYF	once	NA	TRBV14	TRBJ2-3
TGTGCCAGCGATACAGGGGGAAACATTCAGTACTTC	CASDTGGNIQYF	NA	TRBD1	TRBV2	TRBJ2-4
TGTGCCAGCAGTCCCGGACACCCGAACACTGAAGCTTTCTTT	CASSPGHPNTEAFF	NA	NA	TRBV28	TRBJ1-1